Below, 17 T cell receptor beta chains from the same sample are listed, as sequenced in a study of blood T cell repertoires in COVID-19. Clones were sequenced by immunoSEQ multiplex PCR, and TCRdb holds only the in-frame ones, with some missing. The profile shows about 98,000 clones, 70% to 85% of them singletons. The sequenced material came from peripheral blood. The receptors stem from a man between 70 and 80 years old with active or convalescent COVID-19.

The rearrangement uses TRBV9 and TRBJ2-3; D might be TRBD2 (6 bases). Germline values: CDR1 SGDLS, CDR2 YYNGEE. The CDR3 runs to 15 residues. Trimming pared 3 bases from V and 2 bases from J, leaving 13 bases between. The DNA of the CDR3 is TGTGCCAGCAGCGGTCTTAGCGGATCCACAGATACGCAGTATTTT. Translated, it gives CASSGLSGSTDTQYF.

The chain carries TRBV5-4 and TRBJ1-6, with D possibly being TRBD1 (6 bases). With 6 bases removed from V and 8 bases from J, the gap between germline ends came to 9 bases. The CDR3 extends over 12 amino acids. Germline CDR1 reads SGHNT; CDR2 reads YYREEE (reference sequence). CDR3 protein: CASTSGDSPLHF. CDR3 in DNA: TGTGCCAGCACTTCAGGGGATTCACCCCTCCACTTT.

The V call is TRBV5-1, the J call TRBJ2-3, with 7 nucleotides matching TRBD2. With 6 bases clipped from V and 5 bases from J, the junction kept 9 bases outside the gene matches. Germline lookup yields CDR1 SGHRS and CDR2 YFSETQ. The CDR3 extends over 14 amino acids. CDR3 protein: CASTGGSGVDTQYF. The DNA for the CDR3 is TGCGCCAGCACCGGGGGGTCGGGGGTAGATACGCAGTATTTT.

This clone was seen a few times. The J gene is TRBJ2-1, the V gene TRBV7-2; 10 bases line up with TRBD1. The V gene's germline CDR1 is SGHTA and CDR2 FQGNSA. J gave up 9 bases and V 2 bases, and 7 bases lay outside the gene matches. The CDR3 runs 15 residues. The DNA for the CDR3 is TGTGCCAGCAGCTTAAGTTTGGGACAGGGGTTTGAGCAGTTCTTC. This gives the protein CASSLSLGQGFEQFF. The whole variable domain, remainder taken from reference TRBV7-2 and TRBJ2-1, is GAGVSQSPSNKVTEKGKDVELRCDPISGHTALYWYRQSLGQGLEFLIYFQGNSAPDKSGLPSDRFSAERTGGSVSTLTIQRTQQEDSAVYLCASSLSLGQGFEQFFGPGTRLTVL.

The chain uses TRBV27 and TRBJ2-6; 8 bases fit TRBD2. CDR1 and CDR2 (germline): MNHEY, SMNVEV (reference sequence). The CDR3 spans 16 residues. The V gene end was trimmed by 5 bases and the J gene end by 0 bases; junction bases not matched to a gene: 3. Here the CDR3 reads CASSVSGGSGANVLTF. CDR3 sequence (DNA): TGTGCCAGCAGTGTCAGCGGGGGCTCTGGGGCCAACGTCCTGACTTTC.

V is TRBV5-1 and J is TRBJ2-2; 8 positions match TRBD1. The CDR3 is 15 residues long. The germline V gene has CDR1 SGHRS and CDR2 YFSETQ. V lost 0 bases and J lost 5; bases outside the gene matches: 3. The CDR3 coding sequence is TGCGCCAGCAGCTTGGATGGACAGGGTACCGGGGAGCTGTTTTTT. It encodes CASSLDGQGTGELFF.

The table lists this clone with a count of one. The gene calls are TRBV3-1 (or the pseudogene TRBV3-2) and TRBJ2-3, with TRBD2 matching over 12 bases. Trimming took 4 bases from V and 4 from J; bases not matched to a gene: 3. Per the germline V gene, CDR1 is LGHDT and CDR2 is YNNKEL (reference sequence). There are 15 residues in the CDR3. The CDR3 sequence: CASSRSSGGADTQYF. CDR3 sequence (DNA): TGTGCCAGCAGCCGTTCTAGCGGGGGGGCAGATACGCAGTATTTT.

The J gene is TRBJ2-5, the V gene TRBV3-1 (or the pseudogene TRBV3-2); D not resolved. The CDR3 extends over 12 amino acids. V lost 3 bases and J 4 bases, leaving 6 bases between the germline ends. Germline CDR1 reads LGHDT; CDR2 reads YNNKEL (reference sequence). The CDR3 protein is CASSHFPETQYF. The CDR3 bases are TGTGCCAGCAGCCACTTCCCAGAGACCCAGTACTTC.

The chain links TRBV10-1 to TRBJ2-3, with D perhaps matching TRBD2 (6 bases). The germline gives CDR1 WNHNN, CDR2 SYGVQD (reference sequence). This CDR3 is built from 15 residues. V lost 3 bases to trimming and J lost 3 bases, with 13 bases between them. CDR3 bases: TGCGCCAGCAGTGACCGGGAGTGGGGTACAGATACGCAGTATTTT. Translating gives CASSDREWGTDTQYF.

The chain carries TRBV7-9 and TRBJ1-1, with 7 bases that match TRBD1. From germline, CDR1 is SEHNR and CDR2 FQNEAQ (reference sequence). The CDR3 consists of 17 residues. V lost 5 bases and J lost 1; bases outside the gene matches: 13. The CDR3 loop reads CASSAYLTGNQNTEAFF. Here the CDR3 DNA reads TGTGCCAGCAGCGCATACTTGACAGGGAACCAGAACACTGAAGCTTTCTTT. Combining the CDR3 with reference TRBV7-9 and TRBJ1-1 gives the whole variable domain DTGVSQNPRHKITKRGQNVTFRCDPISEHNRLYWYRQTLGQGPEFLTYFQNEAQLEKSRLLSDRFSAERPKGSFSTLEIQRTEQGDSAMYLCASSAYLTGNQNTEAFFGQGTRLTVV.

The gene calls are TRBV9 and TRBJ1-1; 10 bases line up with TRBD1. Germline V gives CDR1 SGDLS, CDR2 YYNGEE. This CDR3 is 15 amino acids long. J lost 5 bases, V lost 0 bases, and 4 bases had no gene match. The CDR3 DNA reads as TGTGCCAGCAGCGTAGACGGGACAGGGGCTACTGAAGCTTTCTTT. It specifies CASSVDGTGATEAFF. The full variable domain, with the rest looked up from reference TRBV9 and TRBJ1-1, is DSGVTQTPKHLITATGQRVTLRCSPRSGDLSVYWYQQSLDQGLQFLIQYYNGEERAKGNILERFSAQQFPDLHSELNLSSLELGDSALYFCASSVDGTGATEAFFGQGTRLTVV.

The rearrangement joins TRBV19 to TRBJ1-2; 8 bases line up with TRBD1. The CDR3 runs 13 residues. Germline V gene sequence: CDR1 LNHDA, CDR2 SQIVND (reference sequence). V lost 9 bases and J lost 6; bases outside the gene matches: 9. The CDR3 DNA follows: TGTGCCAGCCACTCCACAGGGGGGAATGGCTACACCTTC. Protein sequence: CASHSTGGNGYTF.

The genes are TRBV11-2 and TRBJ2-3, with D unresolved. Per the germline V gene, CDR1 is SGHAT and CDR2 is FQNNGV. The CDR3 sequence is 12 residues long. V lost 6 bases and J lost 4, with 8 bases in between. The CDR3 bases are TGTGCCAGCAGTCAAGTAGCAGATACGCAGTATTTT. Translating it yields CASSQVADTQYF. Together with reference TRBV11-2 and TRBJ2-3, the CDR3 gives the full variable domain: EAGVAQSPRYKIIEKRQSVAFWCNPISGHATLYWYQQILGQGPKLLIQFQNNGVVDDSQLPKDRFSAERLKGVDSTLKIQPAKLEDSAVYLCASSQVADTQYFGPGTRLTVL.

The V and J genes are TRBV5-5 and TRBJ1-3; D uncertain. Germline CDR1 is SGHKS and CDR2 is YYEKEE (reference sequence). The CDR3 runs to 17 residues. Trimming removed 3 bases from V and 1 base from J, with 17 bases in between. CDR3 amino acids: CASSSPEAPSSGNTIYF. The DNA for the CDR3 is TGTGCCAGCAGCTCCCCTGAGGCCCCTAGTTCTGGAAACACCATATATTTT.

The chain combines TRBV19 with TRBJ2-4; possibly TRBD2 for D (6 bases). This CDR3 has 14 amino acids. With 4 bases removed from V and 6 bases from J, the gap between germline ends came to 13 bases. Germline values: CDR1 LNHDA, CDR2 SQIVND (reference sequence). As DNA, the CDR3 is TGTGCCAGTAGTAGGAGGGAGTTAATAAACATTCAGTACTTC. Translated: CASSRRELINIQYF.

V and J are TRBV30 and TRBJ2-3, with D hard to call. V lost 5 bases, J lost 2 bases, and 14 bases lay in between. Germline V CDR1 and CDR2: GTSNPN, SVGIG (reference sequence). This CDR3 is 14 amino acids long. This CDR3 is CAWATATFTDTQYF. CDR3 in DNA: TGTGCCTGGGCGACTGCTACGTTCACAGATACGCAGTATTTT. Looking up the rest from reference TRBV30 and TRBJ2-3 gives the full variable domain: SQTIHQWPATLVQPVGSPLSLECTVEGTSNPNLYWYRQAAGRGLQLLFYSVGIGQISSEVPQNLSASRPQDRQFILSSKKLLLSDSGFYLCAWATATFTDTQYFGPGTRLTVL.

The chain joins TRBV29-1 to TRBJ2-1, with 8 bases matching TRBD1. CDR1 and CDR2 from the germline V gene are SQVTM and ANQGSEA. V trimming: 6 bases; J trimming: 3 bases; junction bases outside the gene matches: 4. The length of the CDR3 is 13 residues. CDR3 DNA sequence: TGCAGCGTGGACAGGGTGAACTACAATGAGCAGTTCTTC. Amino acids: CSVDRVNYNEQFF.